The clone carrying this T cell receptor beta chain appeared once. The target antigen is unknown. These data are taken from a study of cytomegalovirus exposure and HLA in healthy donors. Notes on the study in general: Listed as cytomegalovirus-associated were 150 or so TCR beta chains.

Some clones are missing from TCRdb's copy, which holds only in-frame ones; the method was immunoSEQ multiplex PCR. The sample carries about 73,000 clones, 85% to 90% recorded once. The TCR sequence derives from a woman aged 18-29 years in good health and CMV-seropositive. The source material was PBMCs.

CDR3 nucleotides: TGCAGCGTTGAAGGCCGGGAGATTAGCGGGGGGTTGGGCACCGGGGAGCTGTTTTTT. Amino acids: CSVEGREISGGLGTGELFF. The chain employs TRBV29-1 and TRBJ2-2; 10 nucleotides line up with TRBD2. The CDR3 sequence is 19 residues long. V lost 1 base, J lost 4 bases, and 15 bases stayed unmatched. CDR1 and CDR2 from the germline V gene are SQVTM and ANQGSEA.